These 24 T cell receptor beta chains were all obtained from the same sample, sequenced in a study of cytomegalovirus exposure and HLA in healthy donors. Primers for the PCR totalled 60 Vbeta and 13 Jbeta. Sequenced by immunoSEQ multiplex PCR; TCRdb stores in-frame clones only, minus some. The sample shows 110,000 to 150,000 clones, 55% to 85% of them seen only once. Source material: PBMCs. These receptors originate from a man aged 35 to 55 in good health and CMV-seronegative.

The chain is built from TRBV7-2 and TRBJ2-1; D is perhaps TRBD2 (6 bases). The V and J ends lost 1 base and 9 bases respectively, with 10 bases between them. The CDR3 totals 13 residues. Looked up from germline, CDR1 is SGHTA and CDR2 is FQGNSA. CDR3 in amino acids: CASSLDRGTEQFF. In nucleotides, the CDR3 is TGTGCCAGCAGCTTAGATCGCGGGACTGAGCAGTTCTTC.

This CDR3 reads CASSADRGDSQPQHF. The CDR3 bases are TGTGCCAGCAGCGCGGACAGGGGGGATAGTCAGCCCCAGCATTTT. The rearrangement joins TRBV11-2 to TRBJ1-5, with 10 positions matching TRBD1. Germline V gene sequence: CDR1 SGHAT, CDR2 FQNNGV. Trimming cost V 5 bases and J 6 bases; bases outside gene matches: 7. The CDR3 totals 15 residues.

This clone was found once. The genes are TRBV6-1 and TRBJ1-1, with D perhaps TRBD1 (6 bases). This CDR3 contains 13 residues. Germline loops: CDR1 MNHNS, CDR2 SASEGT. Trimming removed 1 base from V and 5 bases from J, with 8 bases in between. The DNA for the CDR3 is TGTGCCAGCAGTGAAGGCAGGGGAACTGAAGCTTTCTTT. Translation gives CASSEGRGTEAFF.

This rearrangement joins TRBV6-6 to TRBJ2-1; D may be TRBD1 (5 bases). This CDR3 is built from 14 residues. With 5 bases removed from V and 5 bases from J, the gap between germline ends came to 13 bases. The V gene's germline CDR1 is MNHNY and CDR2 SVGAGI (reference sequence). CDR3 in amino acids: CASSRQRQNNEQFF. CDR3 nucleotide sequence: TGTGCCAGCAGTCGTCAACGACAGAACAATGAGCAGTTCTTC.

V usage is TRBV27 and J usage is TRBJ2-7, with 7 nucleotides matching TRBD2. Germline values: CDR1 MNHEY, CDR2 SMNVEV (reference sequence). The CDR3 has 18 residues. The V gene end was trimmed by 4 bases and the J gene end by 0 bases; junction bases not matched to a gene: 15. CDR3: CASSSLPMTSTYSYEQYF. In DNA form, the CDR3 reads TGTGCCAGCAGTTCTCTACCCATGACTAGCACGTACTCCTACGAGCAGTACTTC.

The chain links TRBV11-2 to TRBJ2-7, with 7 bases that match TRBD1. The CDR3 sequence is 13 residues long. The germline V gene has CDR1 SGHAT and CDR2 FQNNGV. The ends lost 3 bases at V and 4 bases at J; junction bases unmatched: 3. CDR3 sequence reads: CASSLTGLYEQYF. In DNA, the CDR3 is TGTGCCAGCAGCTTGACAGGGCTGTACGAGCAGTACTTC.

This clone was counted between two and nine times. The chain joins TRBV7-9 to TRBJ1-1; D gene ambiguous. This CDR3 comprises 15 residues. Germline values: CDR1 SEHNR, CDR2 FQNEAQ (reference sequence). V lost 5 bases and J 1 base, leaving 14 bases between the germline ends. The CDR3 nucleotides read TGTGCCAGCAGCCCACTCGGACGGGAGAACACTGAAGCTTTCTTT. It encodes CASSPLGRENTEAFF.

In its sample, this clone was seen a few times. J is TRBJ2-2 and V is TRBV5-4; TRBD1 matches 8 bases. Germline V gives CDR1 SGHNT, CDR2 YYREEE (reference sequence). The CDR3 is 17 residues long. V trimming: 5 bases; J trimming: 0 bases; junction bases outside the gene matches: 9. CDR3 residues: CASSLAQDRANTGELFF. CDR3 in DNA: TGTGCCAGCAGTTTAGCCCAGGACAGGGCGAACACCGGGGAGCTGTTTTTT.

The V gene is TRBV5-8, the J gene TRBJ1-4; possibly TRBD1 for D (6 bases). Trimming removed 3 bases at V and 2 bases at J, with 8 bases between. The CDR3 spans 14 residues. Germline loops: CDR1 SGHTS, CDR2 YDEGEE. CDR3 DNA: TGTGCCAGCAGCTACAGGGCGACTAATGAAAAACTGTTTTTT. This sequence encodes CASSYRATNEKLFF.

The chain has TRBV5-1 and TRBJ1-3; unclear D gene. This CDR3 region has 14 residues. V lost 5 bases, J lost 0 bases, and 9 bases lay in between. Germline CDR1 and CDR2: SGHRS and YFSETQ. In DNA form, the CDR3 reads TGCGCCAGCAGAAACTCCCTCTCTGGAAACACCATATATTTT. Encoded protein: CASRNSLSGNTIYF.

This sequence joins TRBV11-2 and TRBJ2-7; TRBD2 matches 11 bases. Losses at the gene ends were 7 bases for V and 2 bases for J; bases not matched to a gene: 10. The length of the CDR3 is 16 residues. Per germline, CDR1 SGHAT and CDR2 FQNNGV. CDR3 region: CASTPASGGSTYEQYF. The CDR3 region has the DNA TGTGCCAGCACCCCAGCTAGCGGGGGGTCTACCTACGAGCAGTACTTC.

The chain recombines TRBV27 with TRBJ2-1; tentatively, D is TRBD1 (6 bases). Germline-derived CDR1 and CDR2 are MNHEY and SMNVEV (reference sequence). V was pared by 6 bases and J by 1 base, with 10 bases between. The CDR3 has 14 residues. CDR3: CASSRTVSYNEQFF. The CDR3 nucleotides are TGTGCCAGCAGCAGGACAGTTTCCTACAATGAGCAGTTCTTC.

This chain joins TRBV5-1 and TRBJ1-1, with D uncertain. V was pared by 6 bases and J by 1 base, with 13 bases between. The CDR3 has 14 residues. Germline loops: CDR1 SGHRS, CDR2 YFSETQ. The CDR3 here is CASTSTIRNTEAFF. For the CDR3, the DNA is TGCGCCAGCACCTCGACTATTAGGAACACTGAAGCTTTCTTT.

The genes are TRBV10-1 and TRBJ2-3, with TRBD2 matching over 15 bases. Germline assignment: CDR1 WNHNN and CDR2 SYGVQD (reference sequence). The CDR3 sequence is 17 residues long. V shed 0 bases and J 7 bases; nucleotides not matched to a gene: 5. As DNA, the CDR3 is TGCGCCAGCAGTGAGTCCTGGACTAGCGGGAGGGCCAATACGCAGTATTTT. This codes for CASSESWTSGRANTQYF.

This clone was observed a handful of times. The V gene is TRBV2, the J gene TRBJ2-1; 10 bases agree with TRBD2. The junction had 6 bases not matched to a gene; V was cut back by 6 bases and J by 7 bases. The V gene's germline CDR1 is SNHLY and CDR2 FYNNEI. The CDR3 runs 14 residues. CDR3 sequence (DNA): TGTGCCAGCAGGATTAGCGGGGGGAGGAATGAGCAGTTCTTC. Its protein product is CASRISGGRNEQFF.

This chain links TRBV10-1 with TRBJ1-3; TRBD1 agrees at 7 bases. The CDR3 covers 15 residues. CDR1 and CDR2 (germline): WNHNN, SYGVQD (reference sequence). V shed 5 bases and J 2 bases; nucleotides not matched to a gene: 6. The CDR3 DNA reads as TGCGCCAGCAGTTCCGGACAGGACGCTGGAAACACCATATATTTT. The encoded protein is CASSSGQDAGNTIYF.

The chain uses TRBV10-3 and TRBJ1-1, with 9 bases aligning to TRBD1. CDR1 is ENHRY and CDR2 is SYGVKD in the germline V gene. The CDR3 is 12 residues long. Unmatched junction bases numbered 2, after V lost 6 bases and J lost 6 bases. CDR3 bases: TGTGCCATCAGGAGACAGGGGGCTGAAGCTTTCTTT. It yields the protein CAIRRQGAEAFF.

The chain uses TRBV7-2 and TRBJ2-7; 10 bases match TRBD1. CDR3 length equals 16 residues. Germline V gene lookup returns CDR1 SGHTA and CDR2 FQGNSA. After removal of 4 bases from V and 0 bases from J, the junction contained 6 bases not matched to a gene. CDR3 region: CASSSLGQGPSYEQYF. The CDR3 DNA is TGTGCCAGCAGCTCCTTGGGACAGGGGCCCTCCTACGAGCAGTACTTC.

This clone was seen once. This chain connects TRBV4-2 to TRBJ2-1; 12 positions match TRBD2. Germline V gene data show CDR1 as LGHNA and CDR2 as YNFKEQ. This CDR3 spans 17 amino acids. Losses at the gene ends were 4 bases for V and 3 bases for J; bases not matched to a gene: 7. The CDR3 here is CASSRGLAGTDYNEQFF. CDR3 nucleotides: TGTGCCAGCAGCCGGGGACTAGCGGGCACGGACTACAATGAGCAGTTCTTC.

The J gene is TRBJ1-4, the V gene TRBV7-9; D not resolved. The CDR3 length is 14 residues. The V gene's germline CDR1 is SEHNR and CDR2 FQNEAQ (reference sequence). V was trimmed by 5 bases and J by 5 bases, leaving 12 bases between them. The CDR3 protein is CASSPPGWNEKLFF. The CDR3 DNA is TGTGCCAGCAGCCCCCCAGGCTGGAATGAAAAACTGTTTTTT.

The V and J genes are TRBV9 and TRBJ1-2; TRBD1 matches 7 bases. CDR3 length equals 14 residues. Germline V gene data show CDR1 as SGDLS and CDR2 as YYNGEE. Trimming cost V 0 bases and J 4 bases; bases outside gene matches: 3. The CDR3 here is CASSVAGDSYGYTF. The CDR3 coding sequence is TGTGCCAGCAGCGTAGCGGGGGACAGCTATGGCTACACCTTC.

The chain joins TRBV7-6 to TRBJ2-7; D perhaps matches TRBD1 (6 bases). Germline V gives CDR1 SGHVS, CDR2 FNYEAQ. V lost 4 bases and J lost 3, with 10 bases in between. This CDR3 spans 13 amino acids. CDR3 DNA sequence: TGTGCCAGCAGCTCTAACAGGGTCTACGAGCAGTACTTC. Its protein product is CASSSNRVYEQYF.

The chain carries TRBV6-5 and TRBJ1-2, with a weak D call TRBD1 (5 bases). This CDR3 has 11 amino acids. CDR1 and CDR2 from the germline V gene are MNHEY and SVGAGI. V lost 3 bases and J 8 bases, leaving 7 bases between the germline ends. The CDR3 sequence is CASSYPGGYTF. DNA for the CDR3: TGTGCCAGCAGTTATCCAGGGGGCTACACCTTC.

The gene calls are TRBV5-1 and TRBJ2-5; 13 nucleotides align to TRBD2. This CDR3 has 13 residues. Unmatched junction bases numbered 0, after V lost 7 bases and J lost 3 bases. Germline V gene sequence: CDR1 SGHRS, CDR2 YFSETQ. For the CDR3, the DNA is TGCGCCAGCGGACTAGCGGGAGAAGAGACCCAGTACTTC. Amino acid sequence: CASGLAGEETQYF.